The clone carrying this TCR beta chain was detected many times. No antigen is known for it. TCRdb reprocessed the multiplex PCR reads with MiXCR, giving one entry per CDR3 protein. The data hold about 230,000 distinct CDR3 sequences, with approximately 31% observed a single time. This CDR3 is built from 13 residues. Trimming took 3 bases from V and 0 from J, leaving 6 bases between them. Axillary draining lymph nodes of breast cancer patients supplied the node samples. This record comes from a study of breast tumors, draining lymph nodes, adjacent tissues. Overall study findings and caveats: Tumors had less TCR diversity than lymph nodes, more than nontumor tissue. Luminal-like breast cancer showed significantly higher tumor–nontumor repertoire similarity than basal-like. The data were judged consistent with most tumor T cells coming from lymph node and expanding in tumor. That most tumor T cells come from lymph nodes remained unproven.

The sample consisted of axillary lymph node tissue. This receptor was obtained from a female donor with breast cancer. Some clones in this sample may be carry-over from other donors' samples. This chain connects TRBV12-3 or TRBV12-4 to TRBJ2-7; the D is unclear. The CDR3, as DNA: TGTGCCAGCAGTTTGACTCCCTCCTACGAGCAGTACTTC. It translates to CASSLTPSYEQYF.